The T cell receptor (beta chain) described here comes from a study of CD8 T cells in Susac syndrome. V was clipped by 3 bases and J by 3 bases, with 15 bases between them. This CDR3 has 15 residues. The V gene's germline CDR1 is PRHDT and CDR2 FYEKMQ (reference sequence). TCR beta was sequenced from blood CD8+ and CD4+ T cells. While CD8+ and CD4+ T cells were isolated negatively, TEMRA cells were enriched by FACS. An amount of RNA that ranged from 0.5 to 1 ug was reverse transcribed with random hexamers. TCRdb reprocessed the immunoSEQ multiplex PCR reads with MiXCR, giving one entry per CDR3 protein. Seen here are 140,000 or so distinct CDR3 sequences, roughly 95% observed once, and the top ten hold about 0.11%.

The receptor was derived from a human donor with multiple sclerosis. Sample: CD4+ T cells from PBMCs. The chain employs TRBV13 and TRBJ2-7; D not certain. The CDR3 region is CASSFWVGLYYEQYF. For the CDR3, the DNA is TGTGCCAGCAGCTTCTGGGTGGGCCTCTACTACGAGCAGTACTTC.